This paragraph covers one TCR beta chain sequence. What it binds is unknown. No conserved phenylalanine or tryptophan ends this CDR3, so it is likely a read error. This sample is drawn from a study of tumor-infiltrating lymphocytes in primary liver carcinoma. Study background: The study enrolled male and female patients aged 30 to 69 years. Among the tumors, stages were T1-T3 N0M0 and sizes roughly 4.2 to 10 cm. Findings of the study overall: Between tumor regions, pairs overlapped more than tumor-adjacent and tumor-blood pairs did.

Unsorted bulk tissue of about 20-32 mg yielded co-extracted RNA and DNA. With roughly 0.5 ug total RNA as template and a constant-region primer, TCR beta cDNA was made. Three-round nested multiplex PCR performed with slightly modified ARM-PCR produced the TCR beta libraries. A C-beta reverse primer was combined with TRBV1-TRBV30 forward primers in the first two PCR rounds, and each round had roughly 11 cycles. Each CDR3 protein is one row after TCRdb ran MiXCR on the multiplex PCR reads. The table records approximately 76,000 distinct CDR3 sequences, 71% of them present only once. The CDR3 runs 15 residues.

V gene TRBV12-3 or TRBV12-4 combines with J gene TRBJ2-3; perhaps TRBD2 as D (6 bases). The source is a woman aged 55 to 70 with primary liver carcinoma and hepatitis B virus infection. Sequencing was carried out using liver tumor tissue from sampling region 4. Subset indicated: tumor region T4, right-lateral pole. CDR3: CACSFMRDFTDTQYY. DNA of the CDR3: TGTGCCTGCAGTTTTATGAGGGACTTCACAGATACGCAGTATTAT.